These 23 T cell receptor beta chains came from one sample sequenced in a study of cytomegalovirus exposure and HLA in healthy donors. PCR used 60 Vbeta primers and 13 Jbeta primers. The method was immunoSEQ multiplex PCR; TCRdb's version includes in-frame clones alone and lacks a portion of them. The sample includes around 100,000 clones, 84% seen only once; the top ten take over 5%. The specimen was PBMCs. The receptor source for this set is a woman aged 18-29 years in good health and CMV-seropositive.

This clone was seen just once. The gene calls are TRBV7-6 and TRBJ2-2; 9 bases fit TRBD2. CDR3 length equals 15 residues. J lost 2 bases, V lost 6 bases, and 4 bases had no gene match. Germline assignment: CDR1 SGHVS and CDR2 FNYEAQ. CDR3 sequence reads: CASRRSGGNTGELFF. In DNA, the CDR3 is TGTGCCAGCAGACGTAGCGGGGGAAACACCGGGGAGCTGTTTTTT.

The rearrangement uses TRBV7-9 and TRBJ2-7; the D gene is possibly TRBD2 (5 bases). The ends were cut back, 10 bases at V and 6 bases at J, with 16 bases in the middle. The CDR3 runs 12 residues. Germline loops: CDR1 SEHNR, CDR2 FQNEAQ (reference sequence). The CDR3 nucleotides are TGTGCCACCAGTTACAAAGAGGGCGAGCAGTACTTC. Protein sequence: CATSYKEGEQYF.

The chain uses TRBV19 and TRBJ1-1; D call uncertain. Trimming took off 3 bases at V and 2 bases at J, with 13 bases between the two ends. Per germline, CDR1 LNHDA and CDR2 SQIVND (reference sequence). The CDR3 is 15 residues long. The CDR3 sequence: CASSIMADKNTEAFF. The CDR3 nucleotides are TGTGCCAGTAGTATTATGGCAGACAAAAACACTGAAGCTTTCTTT.

The rearrangement uses TRBV6-5 and TRBJ2-5, with no clear D. Germline CDR1 is MNHEY and CDR2 is SVGAGI. The germline V and J ends were trimmed by 7 bases and 5 bases, with 20 bases remaining between them. CDR3 length: 15 residues. CDR3 in DNA: TGTGCCAGCAACTCTGTGTGGCCGGGTCATGAGACCCAGTACTTC. Translated, it gives CASNSVWPGHETQYF.

This rearrangement joins TRBV7-9 to TRBJ2-1; tentative D call: TRBD1 (5 bases). Germline CDR1 SEHNR, CDR2 FQNEAQ (reference sequence). The CDR3 has 14 amino acids. V gave up 5 bases and J gave up 7 bases, with 15 bases separating them. The CDR3 sequence: CASSISRQQNEQFF. CDR3 nucleotide sequence: TGTGCCAGCAGCATTTCCCGACAGCAAAATGAGCAGTTCTTC.

The chain employs TRBV29-1 and TRBJ1-1; D is possibly TRBD1 (5 bases). CDR1 is SQVTM and CDR2 is ANQGSEA in the germline V gene. V was pared by 4 bases and J by 5 bases, with 14 bases between. The CDR3 loop spans 13 amino acids. CDR3 in DNA: TGCAGCGTTGTCGGCAGGGTGGGAACTGAAGCTTTCTTT. This codes for CSVVGRVGTEAFF.

The chain couples TRBV11-2 to TRBJ2-7; the match to TRBD1 covers 9 bases. V gave up 3 bases and J gave up 4 bases; unmatched junction bases: 4. This CDR3 has 14 residues. CDR1 SGHAT and CDR2 FQNNGV come from the germline V gene. The DNA for the CDR3 is TGTGCCAGCAGCTTCGGACAGGGGTTTTACGAGCAGTACTTC. Amino acid sequence: CASSFGQGFYEQYF.

The genes are TRBV30 and TRBJ1-2, with TRBD1 as a possible D gene (5 bases). Germline values: CDR1 GTSNPN, CDR2 SVGIG (reference sequence). The length of the CDR3 is 15 residues. Trimming pared 4 bases from V and 5 bases from J, leaving 20 bases between. The CDR3 DNA is TGTGCCTGGACCCGGGGGAAGGACACCCGATATGGCTACACCTTC. Protein sequence: CAWTRGKDTRYGYTF.

This rearrangement joins TRBV27 to TRBJ1-2; 7 bases align to TRBD1. Losses at the gene ends were 5 bases for V and 4 bases for J; bases not matched to a gene: 7. This CDR3 is built from 14 residues. The germline gives CDR1 MNHEY, CDR2 SMNVEV (reference sequence). The CDR3 coding sequence is TGTGCCAGCAGTGCCCGACAGGGCATCTATGGCTACACCTTC. Amino acids: CASSARQGIYGYTF.

The chain employs TRBV5-1 and TRBJ2-2, with D perhaps TRBD2 (5 bases). Between the trimmed V and J ends, which lost 0 bases and 5 bases, there was a span of 8 bases. The CDR3 is 14 amino acids. CDR1 and CDR2 from the germline V gene are SGHRS and YFSETQ. CDR3 in DNA: TGCGCCAGCAGCTTGGGCGGGCCAACCGGGGAGCTGTTTTTT. Protein: CASSLGGPTGELFF.

V is TRBV7-9 and J is TRBJ2-3; 9 bases align to TRBD1. V trimming: 5 bases; J trimming: 5 bases; junction bases outside the gene matches: 14. CDR3 length: 17 amino acids. Germline CDR1 reads SEHNR; CDR2 reads FQNEAQ (reference sequence). The CDR3 DNA reads as TGTGCCAGCAGCCTTTCCGGACAGGGGTTAACCGGAGATACGCAGTATTTT. It translates to CASSLSGQGLTGDTQYF.

This clone has just one count. The chain is built from TRBV4-1 and TRBJ1-6; 7 nucleotides align to TRBD1. V shed 3 bases, J shed 3 bases, and the junction held 11 bases outside the gene matches. This CDR3 is built from 18 residues. Germline V gene data show CDR1 as MGHRA and CDR2 as YSYEKL. The CDR3 loop reads CASSQAGGQEVYNSPLHF. CDR3 nucleotide sequence: TGCGCCAGCAGCCAGGCCGGAGGACAGGAGGTCTATAATTCACCCCTCCACTTT.

The rearrangement links TRBV29-1 to TRBJ2-1; D is perhaps TRBD2 (6 bases). The CDR3 has 16 amino acids. CDR1 is SQVTM and CDR2 is ANQGSEA in the germline V gene. Trimming left V 6 bases short and J 4 bases short, with 22 bases between. The CDR3 DNA reads TGCAGCGTGTCAGGGTTTGGAGCGGGCCTATACAATGAGCAGTTCTTC. It yields the protein CSVSGFGAGLYNEQFF.

The V call is TRBV18, the J call TRBJ2-7, with D possibly TRBD1 on 5 matching bases. Germline V CDR1 and CDR2: KGHSH, LQKENI. This CDR3 has 13 amino acids. V was trimmed by 3 bases and J by 6 bases, leaving 12 bases between them. The CDR3 region has the DNA TGTGCCAGCTCACCTCCAGGGTTTGGCGAGCAGTACTTC. Translating gives CASSPPGFGEQYF.

The rearrangement uses TRBV10-3 and TRBJ1-4, with 8 bases identical to TRBD1. Per the germline V gene, CDR1 is ENHRY and CDR2 is SYGVKD. The V segment lost 0 bases and the J segment 5 bases; nucleotides outside the gene matches: 2. There are 15 residues in the CDR3. CDR3 protein: CAISESDRANEKLFF. DNA of the CDR3: TGTGCCATCAGTGAGTCGGACAGGGCGAATGAAAAACTGTTTTTT.

The chain uses TRBV5-4 and TRBJ2-1; D may be TRBD2 (5 bases). From germline, CDR1 is SGHNT and CDR2 YYREEE (reference sequence). V dropped 0 bases and J dropped 13 bases, with 11 bases sitting between them. The CDR3 totals 12 residues. The CDR3: CASSLELRDQFF. The CDR3 DNA is TGTGCCAGCAGCTTGGAGCTTCGGGATCAGTTCTTC.

This chain connects TRBV29-1 to TRBJ2-1; TRBD2 matches 15 bases. Germline V CDR1 and CDR2: SQVTM, ANQGSEA. The CDR3 has 13 residues. With V trimmed by 4 bases and J by 14 bases, 6 bases remained unmatched. This CDR3 is CSVAGLAGGLEFF. The CDR3 coding sequence is TGCAGCGTTGCGGGACTAGCGGGAGGCTTAGAGTTCTTC.

The rearrangement uses TRBV13 and TRBJ1-1; a possible D gene is TRBD1 (5 bases). The germline V and J ends were trimmed by 5 bases and 4 bases, with 14 bases remaining between them. The germline gives CDR1 PRHDT, CDR2 FYEKMQ (reference sequence). The length of the CDR3 is 14 residues. CDR3 loop: CASSEQGSGTEAFF. For the CDR3, the DNA is TGTGCCAGCAGCGAGCAGGGTTCTGGCACTGAAGCTTTCTTT.

The chain is built from TRBV11-2 and TRBJ1-6; D is uncertain. This CDR3 spans 12 amino acids. V was shortened by 6 bases and J by 6 bases, with 6 bases between the two germline ends. In germline, CDR1 is SGHAT, CDR2 FQNNGV. In DNA, the CDR3 is TGTGCCAGCAGTGGACTTAATTCACCCCTCCACTTT. Residues: CASSGLNSPLHF.

This clone was counted only a few times. V and J are TRBV19 and TRBJ2-5; 9 positions match TRBD2. The germline V gene encodes CDR1 LNHDA and CDR2 SQIVND (reference sequence). V lost 3 bases to trimming and J lost 1 base; unmatched junction nucleotides: 6. This CDR3 spans 16 amino acids. The CDR3 protein is CASSIWPSGAQETQYF. For the CDR3, the DNA is TGTGCCAGTAGTATTTGGCCTAGCGGGGCCCAAGAGACCCAGTACTTC. The variable domain in full, with the rest retrieved from reference TRBV19 and TRBJ2-5, is DGGITQSPKYLFRKEGQNVTLSCEQNLNHDAMYWYRQDPGQGLRLIYYSQIVNDFQKGDIAEGYSVSREKKESFPLTVTSAQKNPTAFYLCASSIWPSGAQETQYFGPGTRLLVL.

The chain's CDR3 is CASSFRGNEQFF. The CDR3 nucleotides are TGTGCCAGCAGCTTCAGGGGAAATGAGCAGTTCTTC. The chain carries TRBV11-1 and TRBJ2-1; possibly TRBD1 for D (6 bases). Germline-derived CDR1 and CDR2 are SGHAT and FQDESV (reference sequence). This CDR3 comprises 12 residues. Trimming shortened V by 3 bases and J by 7 bases, and 7 bases separated the two germline ends.

Written as DNA, the CDR3 is TGTGCCAGCAGTTACTCGGGACTAGCGAACACCGGGGAGCTGTTTTTT. It is translated as CASSYSGLANTGELFF. The chain has TRBV6-5 and TRBJ2-2; 8 bases are shared with TRBD2. Germline trimming cut 0 bases from V and 0 bases from J; bases unmatched to any gene: 0. CDR3 length: 16 amino acids. Germline-derived CDR1 and CDR2 are MNHEY and SVGAGI.

The chain employs TRBV6-1 and TRBJ2-4; TRBD1 matches at 7 bases. The V gene end was trimmed by 4 bases and the J gene end by 0 bases; junction bases not matched to a gene: 6. Germline CDR1 and CDR2: MNHNS and SASEGT. The CDR3 loop spans 16 amino acids. Written as DNA, the CDR3 is TGTGCCAGCAGTGGTGGGACAGCCCTAGCCAAAAACATTCAGTACTTC. Protein: CASSGGTALAKNIQYF.